This record covers a single TCR beta chain. The CDR3 covers 15 residues. Germline V gene sequence: CDR1 LGHDT, CDR2 YNNKEL (reference sequence). Trimming took 1 base from V and 4 from J, leaving 13 bases between them. Per the original data handling: Amplification of reference gene primers provided the estimated nucleated cell counts. This table comes from immunoSEQ multiplex PCR, and its TCRdb copy is limited to in-frame clones, with some not included. V and J calls and clone size follow that table, whereas D and trimming were derived from the DNA. The sample includes 72,000 or so clones, nearly 90% of them seen just once. This entry is derived from a study of blood T cell repertoires in COVID-19. Study-level information: Acute-phase and convalescent COVID-19 samples originated in the United States, Italy and Spain. T cells, B-cell-depleted T cells, or PBMCs provided the cDNA or gDNA that served as material.

This chain connects TRBV3-1 (or the pseudogene TRBV3-2) to TRBJ1-1; a weak D match, TRBD1 (5 bases). Sequencing input: peripheral blood. The origin of this receptor is a man aged 55 to 70 with acute or convalescent COVID-19. The CDR3 region is CASSQGSARATEAFF. The CDR3 coding sequence is TGTGCCAGCAGCCAAGGTTCGGCCAGGGCCACTGAAGCTTTCTTT.